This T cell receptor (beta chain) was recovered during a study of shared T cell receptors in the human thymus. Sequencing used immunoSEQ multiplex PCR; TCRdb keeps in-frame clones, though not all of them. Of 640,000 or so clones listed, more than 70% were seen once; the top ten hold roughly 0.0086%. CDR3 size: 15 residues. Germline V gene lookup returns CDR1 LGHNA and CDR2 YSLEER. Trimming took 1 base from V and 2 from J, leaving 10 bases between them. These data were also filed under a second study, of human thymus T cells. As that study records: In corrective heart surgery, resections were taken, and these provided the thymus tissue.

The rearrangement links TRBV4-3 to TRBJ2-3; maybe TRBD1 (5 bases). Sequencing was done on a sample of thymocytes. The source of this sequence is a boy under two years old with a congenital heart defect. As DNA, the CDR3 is TGCGCCAGCAGCCAAGGACAGAAGGTCACAGATACGCAGTATTTT. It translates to CASSQGQKVTDTQYF.